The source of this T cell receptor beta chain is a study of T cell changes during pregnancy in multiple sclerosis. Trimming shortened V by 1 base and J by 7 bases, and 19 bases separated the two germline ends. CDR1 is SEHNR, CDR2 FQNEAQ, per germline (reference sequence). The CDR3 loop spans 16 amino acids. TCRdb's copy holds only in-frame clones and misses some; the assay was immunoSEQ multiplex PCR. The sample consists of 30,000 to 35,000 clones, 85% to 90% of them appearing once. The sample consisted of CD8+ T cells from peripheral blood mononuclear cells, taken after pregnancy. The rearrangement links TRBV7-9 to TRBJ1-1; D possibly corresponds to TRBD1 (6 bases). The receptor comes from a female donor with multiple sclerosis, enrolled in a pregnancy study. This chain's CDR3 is CASSLGGGGAPIEAFF. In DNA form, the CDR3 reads TGTGCCAGCAGCTTAGGGGGCGGGGGCGCACCTATTGAAGCTTTCTTT.